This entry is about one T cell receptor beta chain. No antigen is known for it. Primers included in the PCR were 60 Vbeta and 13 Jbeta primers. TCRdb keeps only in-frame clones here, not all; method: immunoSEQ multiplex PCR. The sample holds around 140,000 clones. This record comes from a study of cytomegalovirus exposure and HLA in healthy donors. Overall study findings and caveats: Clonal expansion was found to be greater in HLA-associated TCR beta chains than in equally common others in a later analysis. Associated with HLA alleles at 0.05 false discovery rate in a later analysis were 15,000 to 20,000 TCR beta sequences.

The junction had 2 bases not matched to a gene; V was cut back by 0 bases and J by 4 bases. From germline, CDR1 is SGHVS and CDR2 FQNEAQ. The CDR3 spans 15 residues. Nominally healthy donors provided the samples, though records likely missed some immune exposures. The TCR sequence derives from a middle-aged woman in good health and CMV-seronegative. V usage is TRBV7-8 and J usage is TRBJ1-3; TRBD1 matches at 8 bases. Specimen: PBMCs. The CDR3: CASSLAGQGGNTIYF. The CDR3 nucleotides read TGTGCCAGCAGCTTAGCAGGACAGGGAGGAAACACCATATATTTT.